This entry features one T cell receptor (beta chain) sequence. The antigen remains undetermined. CDR3 size: 13 residues. The V and J ends lost 5 bases and 7 bases respectively, with 12 bases between them. Germline V gene lookup returns CDR1 ENHRY and CDR2 SYGVKD. Both TRBC1 and TRBC2 were covered by a beta constant-region primer of two equimolar oligonucleotides. TCRdb independently ran MiXCR on the UMI-ligation and nested PCR reads; one entry per CDR3 protein. This table has 130,000 to 150,000 distinct CDR3 sequences, about 18% appearing once. This record comes from a study of naive and memory T cell subsets. Study-wide findings and caveats: Diversity fell and Gini index rose from naive through CM, EM, EMRA.

The rearrangement links TRBV10-3 to TRBJ2-1; D call uncertain. The receptor was derived from a human donor in good health. Sequences were obtained from naive CD4+ T cells from blood. The CDR3 spells CAISLTMLNEQFF. For the CDR3, the DNA is TGTGCCATCAGTCTTACTATGTTGAATGAGCAGTTCTTC.